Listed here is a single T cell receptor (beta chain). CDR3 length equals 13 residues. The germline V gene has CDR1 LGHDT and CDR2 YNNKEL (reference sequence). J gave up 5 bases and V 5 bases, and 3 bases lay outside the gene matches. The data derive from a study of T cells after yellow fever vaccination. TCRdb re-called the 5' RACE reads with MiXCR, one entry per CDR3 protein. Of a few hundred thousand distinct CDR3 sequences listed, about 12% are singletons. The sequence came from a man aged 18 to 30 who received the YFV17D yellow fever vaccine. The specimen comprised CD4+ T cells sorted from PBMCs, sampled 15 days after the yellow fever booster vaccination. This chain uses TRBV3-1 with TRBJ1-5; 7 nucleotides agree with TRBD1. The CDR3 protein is CASSGQVDQPQHF. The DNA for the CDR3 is TGTGCCAGCAGCGGACAGGTTGATCAGCCCCAGCATTTT.